The following is a T cell receptor beta chain sequence with its context. Here immunoSEQ multiplex PCR was the method, and the copy in TCRdb shows in-frame clones only, minus some. Of some 70,000 clones in the sample, about 97% were seen once. This sample was taken from a study of technical replicates of blood from a few donors. The sequencing sample was made of T cells isolated from PBMCs. This clonotype was obtained from a human donor in good health.

CDR3 sequence (DNA): TGTGCCAGCAGGGGACTAGCGGGACTCTACGAGCAGTACTTC. Its protein is CASRGLAGLYEQYF. The genes are TRBV27 and TRBJ2-7; 13 nucleotides line up with TRBD2. CDR1 and CDR2 (germline): MNHEY, SMNVEV (reference sequence). V was clipped by 6 bases and J by 3 bases; unmatched bases: 2. The CDR3 length is 14 residues.